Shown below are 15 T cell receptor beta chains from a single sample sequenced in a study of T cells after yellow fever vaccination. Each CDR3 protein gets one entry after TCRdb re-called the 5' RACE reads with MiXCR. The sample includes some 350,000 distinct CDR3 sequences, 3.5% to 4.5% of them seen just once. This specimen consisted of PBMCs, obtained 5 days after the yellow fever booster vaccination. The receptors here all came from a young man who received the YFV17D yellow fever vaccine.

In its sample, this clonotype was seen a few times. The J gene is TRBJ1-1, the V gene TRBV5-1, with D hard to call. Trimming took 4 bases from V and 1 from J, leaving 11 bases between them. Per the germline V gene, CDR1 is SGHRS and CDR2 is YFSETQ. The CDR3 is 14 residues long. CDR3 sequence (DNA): TGCGCCAGCAGCCAAGATGCGGCGAACACTGAAGCTTTCTTT. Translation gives CASSQDAANTEAFF.

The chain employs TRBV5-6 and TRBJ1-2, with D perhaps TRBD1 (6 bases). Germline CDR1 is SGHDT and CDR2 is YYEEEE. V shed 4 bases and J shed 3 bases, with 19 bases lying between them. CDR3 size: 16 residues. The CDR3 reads CASSPLGGRYDYGYTF. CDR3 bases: TGTGCCAGCAGCCCCCTGGGGGGCAGGTATGACTATGGCTACACCTTC.

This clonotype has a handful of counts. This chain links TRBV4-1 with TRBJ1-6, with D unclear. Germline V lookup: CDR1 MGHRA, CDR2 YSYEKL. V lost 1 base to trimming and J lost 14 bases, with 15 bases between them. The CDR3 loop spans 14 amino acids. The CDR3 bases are TGCGCCAGCAGCCAAGCAGACCGGGCATATTCCCTCCACTTT. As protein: CASSQADRAYSLHF.

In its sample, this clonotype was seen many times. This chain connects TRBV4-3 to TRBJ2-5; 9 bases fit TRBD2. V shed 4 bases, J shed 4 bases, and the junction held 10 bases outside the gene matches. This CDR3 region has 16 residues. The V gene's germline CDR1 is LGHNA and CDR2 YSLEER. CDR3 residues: CASSPTYSGGGETQYF. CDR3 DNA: TGCGCCAGCAGCCCAACCTATAGCGGGGGAGGAGAGACCCAGTACTTC.

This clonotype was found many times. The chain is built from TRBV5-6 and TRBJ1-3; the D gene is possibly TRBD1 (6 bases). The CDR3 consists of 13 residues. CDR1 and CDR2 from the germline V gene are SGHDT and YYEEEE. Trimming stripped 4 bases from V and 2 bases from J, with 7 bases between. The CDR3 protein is CASSTGPGNTIYF. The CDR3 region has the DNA TGTGCCAGCAGCACAGGGCCTGGAAACACCATATATTTT.

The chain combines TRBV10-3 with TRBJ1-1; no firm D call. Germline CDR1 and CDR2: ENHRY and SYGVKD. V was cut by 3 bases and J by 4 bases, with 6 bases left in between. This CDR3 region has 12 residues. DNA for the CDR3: TGTGCCATCAGTGATCGTAGCACTGAAGCTTTCTTT. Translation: CAISDRSTEAFF.

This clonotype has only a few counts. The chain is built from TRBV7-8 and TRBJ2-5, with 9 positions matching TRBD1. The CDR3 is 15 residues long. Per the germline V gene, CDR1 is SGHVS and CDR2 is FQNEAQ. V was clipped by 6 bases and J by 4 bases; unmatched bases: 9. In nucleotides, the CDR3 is TGTGCCAGCAGGAACACAGGGGGCGATGGAGAGACCCAGTACTTC. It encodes CASRNTGGDGETQYF.

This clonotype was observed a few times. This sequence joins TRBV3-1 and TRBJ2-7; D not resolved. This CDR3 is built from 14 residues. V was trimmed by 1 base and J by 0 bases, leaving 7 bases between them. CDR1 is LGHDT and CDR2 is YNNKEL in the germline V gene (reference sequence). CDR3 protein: CASSQGVHSYEQYF. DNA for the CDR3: TGTGCCAGCAGCCAAGGAGTTCACTCCTACGAGCAGTACTTC.

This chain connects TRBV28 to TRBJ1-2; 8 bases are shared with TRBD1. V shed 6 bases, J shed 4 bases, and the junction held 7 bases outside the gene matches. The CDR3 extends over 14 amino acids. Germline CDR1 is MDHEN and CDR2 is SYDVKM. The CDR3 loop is CASRPGQDAYGYTF. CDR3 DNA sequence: TGTGCCAGCAGACCGGGACAGGACGCCTATGGCTACACCTTC.

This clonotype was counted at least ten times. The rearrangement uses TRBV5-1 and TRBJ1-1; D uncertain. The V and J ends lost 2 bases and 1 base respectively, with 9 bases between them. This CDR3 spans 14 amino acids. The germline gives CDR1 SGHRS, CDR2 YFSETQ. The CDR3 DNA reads TGCGCCAGCAGCTTTAGTCCAGGGAACACTGAAGCTTTCTTT. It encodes CASSFSPGNTEAFF.

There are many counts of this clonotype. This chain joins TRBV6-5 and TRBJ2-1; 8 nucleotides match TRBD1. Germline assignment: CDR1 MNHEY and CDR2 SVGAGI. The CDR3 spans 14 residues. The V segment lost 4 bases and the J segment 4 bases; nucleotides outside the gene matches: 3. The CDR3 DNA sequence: TGTGCCAGCAGTTCCGGGGACAGGTACAATGAGCAGTTCTTC. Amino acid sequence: CASSSGDRYNEQFF.

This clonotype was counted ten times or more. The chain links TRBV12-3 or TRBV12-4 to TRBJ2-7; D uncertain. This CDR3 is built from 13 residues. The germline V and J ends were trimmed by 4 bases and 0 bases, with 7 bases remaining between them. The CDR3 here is CASSYASSYEQYF. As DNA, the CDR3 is TGTGCCAGCAGTTACGCCAGCTCCTACGAGCAGTACTTC.

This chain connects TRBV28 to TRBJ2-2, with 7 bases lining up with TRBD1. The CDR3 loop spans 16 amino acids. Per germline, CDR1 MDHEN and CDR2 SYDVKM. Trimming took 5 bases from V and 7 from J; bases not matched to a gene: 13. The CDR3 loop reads CASSLDRAGWDGELFF. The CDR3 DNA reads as TGTGCCAGCAGTCTCGACAGGGCAGGTTGGGACGGGGAGCTGTTTTTT.

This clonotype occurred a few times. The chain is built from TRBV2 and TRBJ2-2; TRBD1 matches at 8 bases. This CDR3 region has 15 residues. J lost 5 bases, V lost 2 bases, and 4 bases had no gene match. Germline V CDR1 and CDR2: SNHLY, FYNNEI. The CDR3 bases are TGTGCCAGCAGTGAATCCAGGGGGCAAACCGGGGAGCTGTTTTTT. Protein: CASSESRGQTGELFF.

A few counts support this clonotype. The CDR3: CASSIQGSNTGELFF. As DNA, the CDR3 is TGCGCCAGCAGCATACAGGGTTCGAACACCGGGGAGCTGTTTTTT. The rearrangement joins TRBV5-1 to TRBJ2-2; perhaps TRBD1 as D (6 bases). V gave up 4 bases and J gave up 0 bases, with 10 bases separating them. The CDR3 runs 15 residues. Germline V gives CDR1 SGHRS, CDR2 YFSETQ. Together with reference TRBV5-1 and TRBJ2-2, the CDR3 gives the full variable domain: KAGVTQTPRYLIKTRGQQVTLSCSPISGHRSVSWYQQTPGQGLQFLFEYFSETQRNKGNFPGRFSGRQFSNSRSEMNVSTLELGDSALYLCASSIQGSNTGELFFGEGSRLTVL.